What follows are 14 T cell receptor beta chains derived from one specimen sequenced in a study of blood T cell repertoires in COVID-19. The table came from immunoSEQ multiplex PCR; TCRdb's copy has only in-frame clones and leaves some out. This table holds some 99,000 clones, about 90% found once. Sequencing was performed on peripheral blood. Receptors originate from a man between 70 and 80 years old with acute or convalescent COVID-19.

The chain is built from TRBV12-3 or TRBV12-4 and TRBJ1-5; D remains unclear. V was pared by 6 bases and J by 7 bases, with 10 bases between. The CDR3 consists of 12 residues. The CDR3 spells CASSIGVQPQHF. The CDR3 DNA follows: TGTGCCAGCAGCATCGGGGTGCAGCCCCAGCATTTT.

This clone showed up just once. The CDR3 DNA is TGTGCCAGCAAGATGGTCGGTAATAATTCACCCCTCCACTTT. Translating gives CASKMVGNNSPLHF. This chain uses TRBV11-1 with TRBJ1-6; D is ambiguous. CDR1 SGHAT and CDR2 FQDESV come from the germline V gene (reference sequence). The CDR3 consists of 14 residues. V dropped 7 bases and J dropped 5 bases, with 12 bases sitting between them.

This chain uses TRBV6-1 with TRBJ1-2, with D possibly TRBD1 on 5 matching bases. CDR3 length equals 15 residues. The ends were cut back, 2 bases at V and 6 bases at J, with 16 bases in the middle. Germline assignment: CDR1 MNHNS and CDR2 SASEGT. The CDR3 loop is CASSEKGDGKDGYTF. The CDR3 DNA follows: TGTGCCAGCAGTGAAAAAGGGGATGGAAAGGATGGCTACACCTTC.

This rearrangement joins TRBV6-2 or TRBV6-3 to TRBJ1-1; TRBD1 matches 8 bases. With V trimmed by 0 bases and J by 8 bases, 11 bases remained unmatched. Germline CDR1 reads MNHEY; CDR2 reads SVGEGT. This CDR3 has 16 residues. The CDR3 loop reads CASSYSIPSTGEEAFF. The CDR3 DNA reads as TGTGCCAGCAGTTACTCGATTCCCTCGACAGGGGAAGAAGCTTTCTTT.

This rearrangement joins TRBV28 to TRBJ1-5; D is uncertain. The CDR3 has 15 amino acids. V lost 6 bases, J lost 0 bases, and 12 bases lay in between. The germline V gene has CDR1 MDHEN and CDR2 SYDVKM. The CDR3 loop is CASRGRSYSNQPQHF. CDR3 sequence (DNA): TGTGCCAGCAGGGGCAGATCCTATAGCAATCAGCCCCAGCATTTT.

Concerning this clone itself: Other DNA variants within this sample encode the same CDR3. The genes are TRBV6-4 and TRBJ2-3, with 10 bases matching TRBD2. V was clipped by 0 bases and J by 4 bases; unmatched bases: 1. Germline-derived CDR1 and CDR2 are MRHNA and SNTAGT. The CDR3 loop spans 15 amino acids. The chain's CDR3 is CASSDSSGGADTQYF. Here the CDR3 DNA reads TGTGCCAGCAGTGACTCGAGCGGGGGGGCAGATACGCAGTATTTT.

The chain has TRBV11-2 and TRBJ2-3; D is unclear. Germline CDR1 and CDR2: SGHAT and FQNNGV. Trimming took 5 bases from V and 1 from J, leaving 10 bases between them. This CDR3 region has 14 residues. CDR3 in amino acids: CASSPGRRTDTQYF. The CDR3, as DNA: TGTGCCAGCAGCCCTGGGCGCCGCACAGATACGCAGTATTTT.

CDR3 sequence: CASSPPSRGRRGNTIYF. The CDR3 coding sequence is TGTGCCAGCTCACCACCGAGCAGGGGGCGGCGAGGAAACACCATATATTTT. V usage is TRBV18 and J usage is TRBJ1-3; 8 positions agree with TRBD1. This CDR3 comprises 17 residues. V shed 0 bases, J shed 4 bases, and the junction held 8 bases outside the gene matches. Per germline, CDR1 KGHSH and CDR2 LQKENI.

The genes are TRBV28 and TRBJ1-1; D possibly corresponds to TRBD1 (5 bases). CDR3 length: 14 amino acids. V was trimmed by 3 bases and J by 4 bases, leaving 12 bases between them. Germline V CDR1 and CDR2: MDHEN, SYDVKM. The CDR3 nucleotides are TGTGCCAGCAGTTTGGGGGGGGATGCCACTGAAGCTTTCTTT. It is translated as CASSLGGDATEAFF. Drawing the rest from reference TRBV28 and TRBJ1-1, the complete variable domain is DVKVTQSSRYLVKRTGEKVFLECVQDMDHENMFWYRQDPGLGLRLIYFSYDVKMKEKGDIPEGYSVSREKKERFSLILESASTNQTSMYLCASSLGGDATEAFFGQGTRLTVV.

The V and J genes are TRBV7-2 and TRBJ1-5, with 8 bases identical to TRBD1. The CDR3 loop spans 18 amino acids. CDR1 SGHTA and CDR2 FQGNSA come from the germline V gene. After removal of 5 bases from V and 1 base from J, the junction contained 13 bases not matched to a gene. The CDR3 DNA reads TGTGCCAGCAGCCGGGACCGGACAGGGTATTTGAGCAATCAGCCCCAGCATTTT. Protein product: CASSRDRTGYLSNQPQHF.

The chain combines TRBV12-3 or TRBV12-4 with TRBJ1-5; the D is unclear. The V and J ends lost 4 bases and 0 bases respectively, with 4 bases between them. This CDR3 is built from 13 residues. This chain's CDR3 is CASSSRSNQPQHF. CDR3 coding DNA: TGTGCCAGCAGTTCGCGTAGCAATCAGCCCCAGCATTTT.

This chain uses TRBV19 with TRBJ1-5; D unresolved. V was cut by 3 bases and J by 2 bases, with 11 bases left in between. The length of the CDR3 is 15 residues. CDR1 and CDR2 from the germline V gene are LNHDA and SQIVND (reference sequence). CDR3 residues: CASSIWRMGNQPQHF. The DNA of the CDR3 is TGTGCCAGTAGTATTTGGAGGATGGGCAATCAGCCCCAGCATTTT.

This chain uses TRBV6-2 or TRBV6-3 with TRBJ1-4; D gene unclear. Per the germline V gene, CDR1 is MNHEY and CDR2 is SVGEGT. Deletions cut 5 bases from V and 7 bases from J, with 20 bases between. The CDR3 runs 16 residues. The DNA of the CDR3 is TGTGCCAGCAGTGCGACGGGATTTCTGGTTGGTGAAAAACTGTTTTTT. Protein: CASSATGFLVGEKLFF.

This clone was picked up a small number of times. DNA of the CDR3: TGCGCCAGCAGTCCAACGACAGGGGACTACGAGCAGTACGTC. As protein: CASSPTTGDYEQYV. The J gene is TRBJ2-7, the V gene TRBV4-1; 8 bases map to TRBD1. The trim removed 6 bases at V and 3 bases at J, leaving 7 bases unmatched. Germline CDR1 MGHRA, CDR2 YSYEKL. The CDR3 covers 14 residues.